This is a list of T cell receptor beta chains from one sample in a study of neurological immune-mediated disorders. TCRdb independently ran MiXCR on the 5' RACE reads; one entry per CDR3 protein. The top ten clones hold under 4% of a sample with under 130,000 distinct CDR3 sequences, roughly 10% of them seen once. The sequencing sample was made of PBMCs. These receptors all come from a female donor with HTLV-1-associated myelopathy (HAM/TSP). CDR3s leave out the opening cysteine and the closing phenylalanine or tryptophan.

TRBV7-8,ASSDYTSGGAGELF
TRBV11-2,ASSLASEQF
TRBV24-1,ATSHGGGGAGNEQF
TRBV28,ASSPPGQTNNEQF
TRBV7-2,ASSLLAGRAYEQY
TRBV5-1,ASREGMDYGYT
TRBV4-1,ASSLRWDSVDTQY
TRBV4-1,ASSQDRVDEQF
TRBV20-1,SARDTSRGGWTRLH
TRBV28,ASSQSLGGYT
TRBV5-1,ASSLDRVSYNEQF
TRBV6-1,ASIPGAGFDSNQPQH
TRBV5-1,ASSISGGSEAF
TRBV5-1,ASSSTGASTDTQY
TRBV12-3/TRBV12-4,ASSYQGALYEQY
TRBV11-2,ASSLVTPWTVEYEQY
TRBV5-1,ASSLASGANVLT
TRBV29-1,SVARRTGELF
TRBV20-1,SARDLVGQVNTEAF
TRBV10-3,AISDTGSYNEQF
TRBV12-3/TRBV12-4,ASSSVSSNTGELF
TRBV9,ASSVEAGENTGELF
TRBV7-2,ASSLGQGRSYEQY
TRBV7-2,ASSLQGTQY
TRBV7-8,ASSLRSQGDNEQF